The rows below give T cell receptor beta chains drawn from one sample of a study of blood T cell repertoires in COVID-19. Measured with immunoSEQ multiplex PCR; TCRdb has only the in-frame clones, and not every one. The sample includes roughly 150,000 clones, 80% of them seen just once. Source material: PBMCs or T cells enriched from blood (not recorded which). The receptors were gathered from a woman in her sixties or seventies who had recovered from COVID-19. CDR3s include the opening cysteine and the closing phenylalanine or tryptophan. Fields, in order: J gene, D gene, V gene, CDR3 length, clone size, CDR3 protein, CDR3 DNA. The D gene is left open where the match is weak. Size tells how often a clone was seen (once, few, many) or the class of an expanded clone, and some rows leave it out.

>TRBJ2-1|TRBD1|TRBV7-6|15|.
CASSLPQGPYNEQFF
TGTGCCAGCAGCTTACCACAGGGGCCTTACAATGAGCAGTTCTTC
>TRBJ2-7|TRBD2|TRBV6-5|15|many
CASSYGGESSYEQYF
TGTGCCAGCAGTTACGGGGGGGAGAGCTCCTACGAGCAGTACTTC
>TRBJ2-7|.|TRBV3-1/TRBV3-2|12|.
CASSRGGVEQYF
TGTGCCAGCAGCAGGGGCGGGGTCGAGCAGTACTTC
>TRBJ1-2|TRBD1|TRBV6-6|14|few
CASSYSTGGGGYTF
TGTGCCAGCAGTTACTCGACAGGGGGTGGGGGCTACACCTTC
>TRBJ1-5|.|TRBV27|15|.
CASSPGDRSNQPQHF
TGTGCCAGCAGTCCAGGGGATCGGTCGAATCAGCCCCAGCATTTT
>TRBJ2-3|.|TRBV5-1|15|.
CASSPGLTSTDTQYF
TGCGCCAGCAGCCCGGGACTCACGAGCACAGATACGCAGTATTTT
>TRBJ1-4|.|TRBV10-2|13|once
CASSRGGGEKGFF
TGCGCCAGCAGTAGGGGGGGCGGTGAAAAAGGGTTTTTT
>TRBJ1-5|.|TRBV30|13|.
CAWSEGTSQPQHF
TGTGCCTGGAGCGAGGGTACGAGTCAGCCCCAGCATTTT
>TRBJ1-3|TRBD1|TRBV11-2|13|.
CASSSRGRNTIYF
TGTGCCAGCAGCTCAAGGGGGCGAAACACCATATATTTT
>TRBJ1-1|.|TRBV3-1/TRBV3-2|13|.
CASSRREGTEAFF
TGTGCCAGCAGCAGAAGGGAGGGGACTGAAGCTTTCTTT
>TRBJ2-7|.|TRBV2|11|.
CASWRDTEQYF
TGTGCCAGCTGGAGAGATACCGAGCAGTACTTC
>TRBJ1-2|.|TRBV2|14|.
CASSDVGGAGGYTF
TGTGCCAGCAGTGATGTCGGGGGGGCGGGTGGCTACACCTTC
>TRBJ2-3|.|TRBV2|15|.
CASSEVGLTTDTQYF
TGTGCCAGCAGTGAGGTGGGGCTAACCACAGATACGCAGTATTTT
>TRBJ1-6|.|TRBV11-2|15|.
CASSEQSSYNSPLHF
TGTGCCAGCAGCGAACAGAGCTCCTATAATTCACCCCTCCACTTT